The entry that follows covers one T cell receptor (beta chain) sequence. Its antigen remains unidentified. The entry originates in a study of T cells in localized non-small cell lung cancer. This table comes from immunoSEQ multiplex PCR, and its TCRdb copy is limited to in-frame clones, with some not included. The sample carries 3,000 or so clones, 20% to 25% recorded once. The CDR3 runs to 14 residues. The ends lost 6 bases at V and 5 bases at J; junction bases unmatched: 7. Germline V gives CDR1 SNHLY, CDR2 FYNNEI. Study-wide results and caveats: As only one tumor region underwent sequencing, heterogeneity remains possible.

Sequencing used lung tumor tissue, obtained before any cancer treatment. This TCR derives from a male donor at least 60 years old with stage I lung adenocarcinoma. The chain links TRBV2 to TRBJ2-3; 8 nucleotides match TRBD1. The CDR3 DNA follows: TGTGCCAGCAGGGCGGGACAGGTGATAGATACGCAGTATTTT. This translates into CASRAGQVIDTQYF. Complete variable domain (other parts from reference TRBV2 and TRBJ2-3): EPEVTQTPSHQVTQMGQEVILRCVPISNHLYFYWYRQILGQKVEFLVSFYNNEISEKSEIFDDQFSVERPDGSNFTLKIRSTKLEDSAMYFCASRAGQVIDTQYFGPGTRLTVL.